Following are 9 T cell receptor beta chains from one sample sequenced in a study of blood T cell repertoires in COVID-19. TCRdb's table, derived via immunoSEQ multiplex PCR, lists solely in-frame clones and lacks some. This sample has approximately 81,000 clones, with around 89% found just once. The source material was peripheral blood. Receptors originate from a man between 70 and 80 years old with active or convalescent COVID-19.

The chain uses TRBV2 and TRBJ1-2; D is perhaps TRBD1 (5 bases). Trimming stripped 6 bases from V and 1 base from J, with 9 bases between. CDR1 is SNHLY and CDR2 is FYNNEI in the germline V gene. The CDR3 consists of 13 residues. This CDR3 reads CASSRQLNYGYTF. CDR3 coding DNA: TGTGCCAGCAGCCGACAGCTTAACTATGGCTACACCTTC.

The J gene is TRBJ2-3, the V gene TRBV4-3, with TRBD2 matching 8 bases. V gave up 4 bases and J gave up 1 base; unmatched junction bases: 10. Germline V lookup: CDR1 LGHNA, CDR2 YSLEER. CDR3 length equals 17 residues. CDR3: CASSRTWRGAGTDTQYF. The CDR3 region has the DNA TGCGCCAGCAGCCGTACCTGGCGGGGGGCCGGCACAGATACGCAGTATTTT.

The chain recombines TRBV7-2 with TRBJ1-2; D might be TRBD1 (6 bases). Trimming left V 3 bases short and J 0 bases short, with 11 bases between. This CDR3 is built from 15 residues. Germline lookup yields CDR1 SGHTA and CDR2 FQGNSA. The CDR3 nucleotides read TGTGCCAGCAGCTTCGACAGGTTTACTAACTATGGCTACACCTTC. It encodes CASSFDRFTNYGYTF.

The chain uses TRBV14 and TRBJ1-1; D might be TRBD1 (6 bases). This CDR3 has 15 residues. The germline V gene encodes CDR1 SGHDN and CDR2 FVKESK. V was pared by 2 bases and J by 3 bases, with 13 bases between. The CDR3: CASSQTQGKYTEAFF. CDR3 bases: TGTGCCAGCAGCCAAACGCAGGGGAAGTACACTGAAGCTTTCTTT.

The rearrangement links TRBV30 to TRBJ2-5, with TRBD2 identical over 7 bases. V trimming: 1 base; J trimming: 5 bases; junction bases outside the gene matches: 7. This CDR3 contains 14 residues. Germline CDR1 is GTSNPN and CDR2 is SVGIG (reference sequence). CDR3 residues: CAWSAGGGAETQYF. CDR3 bases: TGTGCCTGGAGTGCGGGAGGAGGGGCGGAGACCCAGTACTTC.

This chain connects TRBV6-5 to TRBJ2-3; a weak D match, TRBD2 (6 bases). Trimming shortened V by 4 bases and J by 0 bases, and 11 bases separated the two germline ends. CDR3 size: 15 residues. Germline lookup yields CDR1 MNHEY and CDR2 SVGAGI. The CDR3 sequence is CASSLTSFSTDTQYF. The CDR3 DNA follows: TGTGCCAGCAGTTTGACTAGTTTTAGCACAGATACGCAGTATTTT.

The V call is TRBV18, the J call TRBJ1-1; unclear D gene. The CDR3 is made up of 14 amino acids. V was cut by 3 bases and J by 3 bases, with 11 bases left in between. Germline V lookup: CDR1 KGHSH, CDR2 LQKENI. This chain's CDR3 is CASSPMTADTEAFF. Written as DNA, the CDR3 is TGTGCCAGCTCACCTATGACTGCGGACACTGAAGCTTTCTTT.

The chain uses TRBV24-1 and TRBJ2-7; D perhaps matches TRBD2 (6 bases). The germline V and J ends were trimmed by 4 bases and 6 bases, with 6 bases remaining between them. There are 11 residues in the CDR3. Per germline, CDR1 KGHDR and CDR2 SFDVKD. CDR3 in DNA: TGTGCCACCAGTGAGGGGGGCGAGCAGTACTTC. It codes for CATSEGGEQYF.

The chain combines TRBV9 with TRBJ2-2; TRBD1 matches 7 bases. V trimming: 0 bases; J trimming: 5 bases; junction bases outside the gene matches: 7. CDR3 length equals 16 residues. Germline V gene data show CDR1 as SGDLS and CDR2 as YYNGEE. The CDR3 region has the DNA TGTGCCAGCAGCGTAGATTCTTACAGGGGAACCGGGGAGCTGTTTTTT. Its protein product is CASSVDSYRGTGELFF.